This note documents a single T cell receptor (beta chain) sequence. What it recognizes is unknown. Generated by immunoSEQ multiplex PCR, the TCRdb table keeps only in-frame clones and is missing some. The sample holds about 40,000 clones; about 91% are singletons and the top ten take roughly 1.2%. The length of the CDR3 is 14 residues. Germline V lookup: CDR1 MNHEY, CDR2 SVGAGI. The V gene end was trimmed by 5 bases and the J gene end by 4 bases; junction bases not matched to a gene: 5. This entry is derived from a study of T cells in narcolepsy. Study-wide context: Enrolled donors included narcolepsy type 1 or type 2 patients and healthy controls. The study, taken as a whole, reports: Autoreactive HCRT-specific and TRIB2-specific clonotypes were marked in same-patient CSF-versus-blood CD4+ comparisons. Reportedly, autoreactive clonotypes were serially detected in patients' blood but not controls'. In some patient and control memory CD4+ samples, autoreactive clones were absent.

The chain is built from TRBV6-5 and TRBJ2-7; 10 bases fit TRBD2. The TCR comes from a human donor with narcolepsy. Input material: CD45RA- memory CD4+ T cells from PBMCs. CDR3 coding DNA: TGTGCCAGCAGTGGGGCTAGCGGGGGATACGAGCAGTACTTC. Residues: CASSGASGGYEQYF.